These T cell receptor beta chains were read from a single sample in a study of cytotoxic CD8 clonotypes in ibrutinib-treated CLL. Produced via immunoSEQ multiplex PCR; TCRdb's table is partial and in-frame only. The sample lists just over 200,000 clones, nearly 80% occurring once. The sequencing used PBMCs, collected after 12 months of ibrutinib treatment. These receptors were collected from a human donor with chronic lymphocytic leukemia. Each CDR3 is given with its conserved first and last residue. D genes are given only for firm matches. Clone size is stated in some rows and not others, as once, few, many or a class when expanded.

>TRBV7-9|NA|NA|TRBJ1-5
CASSLTTGTLNQPQHF
TGTGCCAGCAGCTTAACCACCGGGACTCTAAATCAGCCCCAGCATTTT
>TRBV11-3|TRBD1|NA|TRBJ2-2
CASSFDGTANTGELFF
TGTGCCAGCAGCTTCGACGGGACAGCGAACACCGGGGAGCTGTTTTTT
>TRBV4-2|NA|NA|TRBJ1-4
CASSPEVISNEKLFF
TGTGCCAGCAGCCCCGAGGTGATCTCCAATGAAAAACTGTTTTTT
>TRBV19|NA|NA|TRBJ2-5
CASTLKECIDKQETQYF
TGTGCCAGTACCCTAAAAGAGTGTATAGATAAACAAGAGACCCAGTACTTC
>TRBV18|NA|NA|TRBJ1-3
CASHAGSGNTIYF
TGTGCCAGCCACGCCGGATCTGGAAACACCATATATTTT
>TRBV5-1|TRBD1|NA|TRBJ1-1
CASSWTTGTGVEAFF
TGCGCCAGCAGCTGGACAACCGGGACAGGGGTTGAAGCTTTCTTT
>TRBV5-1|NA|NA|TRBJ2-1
CASSLPGGAGNEQFF
TGCGCCAGCAGCTTGCCGGGGGGCGCGGGAAATGAGCAGTTCTTC
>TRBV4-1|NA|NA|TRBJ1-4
CASSPLIGEKLFF
TGCGCCAGCAGCCCCCTCATAGGGGAAAAACTGTTTTTT
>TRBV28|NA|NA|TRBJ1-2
CASSFSQADGYTF
TGTGCCAGCAGTTTCTCTCAGGCCGATGGCTACACCTTC
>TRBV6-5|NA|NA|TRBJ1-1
CASSYSRGATEAFF
TGTGCCAGCAGTTACTCGAGAGGGGCCACTGAAGCTTTCTTT
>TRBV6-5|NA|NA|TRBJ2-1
CASSPALRPYNEQFF
TGTGCCAGCAGTCCTGCGTTACGGCCTTACAATGAGCAGTTCTTC
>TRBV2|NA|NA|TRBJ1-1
CASSVMGGNTEAFF
TGTGCCAGCAGTGTGATGGGAGGGAACACTGAAGCTTTCTTT
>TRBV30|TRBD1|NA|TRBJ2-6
CAWSPTGAGANVLTF
TGTGCCTGGAGTCCGACAGGGGCTGGGGCCAACGTCCTGACTTTC
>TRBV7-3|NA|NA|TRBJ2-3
CASSKKGRYGTDTQYF
TGTGCCAGCAGCAAAAAGGGCAGGTACGGCACAGATACGCAGTATTTT
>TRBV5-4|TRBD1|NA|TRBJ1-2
CASSPALQGGGYTF
TGTGCCAGCAGCCCGGCGCTACAGGGGGGCGGCTACACCTTC
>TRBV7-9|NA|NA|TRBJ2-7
CASSPLTSSYEQYF
TGTGCCAGCAGCCCGTTGACAAGCTCCTACGAGCAGTACTTC
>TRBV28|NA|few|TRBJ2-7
CASSLGGGGRNEQYF
TGTGCCAGCAGTTTAGGCGGTGGAGGGCGGAACGAGCAGTACTTC
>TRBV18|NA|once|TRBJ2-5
CASSPGQRQETQYF
TGTGCCAGCTCACCAGGCCAGCGGCAAGAGACCCAGTACTTC
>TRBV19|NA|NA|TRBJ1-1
CASSIDSRGNTEAFF
TGTGCCAGTAGTATTGACTCCCGTGGGAACACTGAAGCTTTCTTT
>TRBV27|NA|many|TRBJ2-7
CASGYEQYF
TGTGCCAGCGGGTACGAGCAGTACTTC
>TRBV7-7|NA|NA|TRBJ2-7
CASSPDTLGEQYF
TGTGCTAGCAGCCCGGACACCCTAGGCGAGCAGTACTTC
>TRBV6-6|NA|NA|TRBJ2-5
CAAAGPPRETQYF
TGTGCCGCCGCAGGACCACCCCGGGAGACCCAGTACTTC
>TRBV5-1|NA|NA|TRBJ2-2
CASKTSGTPNTGELFF
TGCGCCAGCAAAACTTCCGGGACACCCAACACCGGGGAGCTGTTTTTT
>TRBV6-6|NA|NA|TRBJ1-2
CASSPPEWRNYGYTF
TGTGCCAGCAGCCCCCCCGAGTGGAGAAACTATGGCTACACCTTC
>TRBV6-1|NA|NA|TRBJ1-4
CASSEHPGENEKLFF
TGTGCCAGCAGTGAACACCCTGGAGAGAATGAAAAACTGTTTTTT
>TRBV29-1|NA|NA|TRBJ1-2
CSAMTNGYTF
TGCAGCGCCATGACCAATGGCTACACCTTC
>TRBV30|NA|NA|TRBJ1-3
CAWRKKSSGNTIYF
TGTGCCTGGAGGAAGAAGAGCTCTGGAAACACCATATATTTT
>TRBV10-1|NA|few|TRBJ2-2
CASSESRLTGELFF
TGCGCCAGCAGTGAGTCGAGGCTCACCGGGGAGCTGTTTTTT
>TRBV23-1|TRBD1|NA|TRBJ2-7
CASSQSWTGPSYEQYF
TGCGCCAGCAGTCAATCATGGACAGGGCCCAGCTACGAGCAGTACTTC
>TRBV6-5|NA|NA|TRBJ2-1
CARPGGPRYNEQFF
TGTGCCCGCCCCGGGGGCCCCCGTTACAATGAGCAGTTCTTC